Sequencing of this T cell receptor (beta chain) was carried out in a study of early T cells in non-severe SARS-CoV-2 infection. Study-wide background: Unsorted whole-blood RNA was sequenced in bulk, leaving chains unpaired.

Germline V gene sequence: CDR1 GTSNPN, CDR2 SVGIG (reference sequence). The CDR3 runs to 16 residues. V dropped 1 base and J dropped 6; count of bases not matched to a gene: 9. This clonotype came up a few times. Each cDNA molecule carried a unique molecular identifier. TCRdb ran MiXCR on the 5' RACE reads and lists one entry per CDR3 protein. The repertoire holds fewer than 60,000 distinct CDR3 sequences, with around a tenth as singletons. The source is an adult who was a healthcare worker with PCR-confirmed SARS-CoV-2 infection or an uninfected control (not recorded which). The rearrangement links TRBV30 to TRBJ1-6; 7 positions match TRBD1. The sample here was whole blood, taken at baseline. CDR3 coding DNA: TGTGCCTGGAGTGCCTTGGGGGACAGCTTTAATTCACCCCTCCACTTT. It is translated as CAWSALGDSFNSPLHF.